Included here is one T cell receptor beta chain sequence, with context. Its antigen remains unidentified. Stated time point: blood 4 weeks post-SBRT, at nephrectomy. Treatment defined: 15 Gy SBRT to primary tumor, nephrectomy 4 weeks later. Serial blood draws occurred at baseline and 2 and 4 weeks post-SBRT. The data were obtained in a study of radiation and T cells in renal cell carcinoma. Study findings and constraints: Top tumor clonotypes rose in blood 2 weeks post-radiation, then contracted.

The CDR3 contains 16 residues. Per germline, CDR1 LNHDA and CDR2 SQIVND (reference sequence). The J segment lost 4 bases and the V segment lost 10 bases, leaving 16 bases of the junction unmatched. Sequencing used immunoSEQ multiplex PCR; TCRdb keeps in-frame clones, though not all of them. This table holds over 120,000 clones, approximately 86% found once. The TCR was taken from a woman aged 50 to 60 with renal cell carcinoma. Sequences were derived from blood, sampled from a patient whose treatment included radiotherapy and nephrectomy. The V and J genes are TRBV19 and TRBJ2-5; 9 bases map to TRBD2. CDR3 amino acids: CATSNLLAGVGETQYF. The CDR3 DNA reads as TGTGCCACCAGCAACCTCTTAGCGGGAGTGGGAGAGACCCAGTACTTC.